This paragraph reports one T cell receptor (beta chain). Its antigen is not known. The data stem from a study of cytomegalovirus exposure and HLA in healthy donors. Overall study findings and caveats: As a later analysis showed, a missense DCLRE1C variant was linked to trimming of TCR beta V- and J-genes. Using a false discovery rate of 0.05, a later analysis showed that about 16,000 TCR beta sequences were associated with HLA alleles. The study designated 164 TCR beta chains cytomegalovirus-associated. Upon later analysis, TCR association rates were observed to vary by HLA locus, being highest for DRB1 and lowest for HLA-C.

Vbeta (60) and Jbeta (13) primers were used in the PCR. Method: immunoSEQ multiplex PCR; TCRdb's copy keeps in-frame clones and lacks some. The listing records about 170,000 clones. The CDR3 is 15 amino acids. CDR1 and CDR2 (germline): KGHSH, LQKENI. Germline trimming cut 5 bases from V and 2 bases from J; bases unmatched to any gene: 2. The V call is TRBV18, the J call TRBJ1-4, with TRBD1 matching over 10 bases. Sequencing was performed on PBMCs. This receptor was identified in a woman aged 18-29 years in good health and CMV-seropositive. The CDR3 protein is CASSWGQGTNEKLFF. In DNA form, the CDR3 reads TGTGCCAGCTCATGGGGACAGGGGACTAATGAAAAACTGTTTTTT.